This passage covers 4 T cell receptor beta chains from one sample sequenced in a study of T cell clonality in common variable immunodeficiency. Clones were read by immunoSEQ multiplex PCR, and TCRdb kept only the in-frame ones, dropping some. Observed in the sample are 45,000 to 70,000 clones, none of them singletons. Sequenced: peripheral blood mononuclear cells. The receptors originated from a person aged 18 to 69 in good health.

This clone was detected many times. CDR3: CASIEINQGTEAFF. CDR3 DNA (partial): TGTGCCAGCATTGAAATAAATCAGGGGACTGAA. The V gene is TRBV7-9, the J gene TRBJ1-1; TRBD1 is a possible D gene (6 bases). The read ends 3 residues early relative to the CDR3; the germline J gene fills the gap. This CDR3 has 14 residues. V dropped 7 bases and J dropped 5 bases, with 17 bases sitting between them. Germline-derived CDR1 and CDR2 are SEHNR and FQNEAQ (reference sequence). The full variable domain, rest sourced from reference TRBV7-9 and TRBJ1-1, is DTGVSQNPRHKITKRGQNVTFRCDPISEHNRLYWYRQTLGQGPEFLTYFQNEAQLEKSRLLSDRFSAERPKGSFSTLEIQRTEQGDSAMYLCASIEINQGTEAFFGQGTRLTVV.

In this sample, this clone turned up many times. The read ends 3 residues before the CDR3 terminus; that terminus is restored from the germline J gene. The rearrangement links TRBV7-2 to TRBJ1-1; no definite D call. The CDR3 extends over 14 amino acids. V shed 2 bases and J shed 0 bases, with 7 bases lying between them. CDR1 SGHTA and CDR2 FQGNSA come from the germline V gene. The sequenced part of the CDR3 DNA is TGTGCCAGCAGCTTAAGTAACATGAACACTGAA. Residues: CASSLSNMNTE. The CDR3 in its entirety is CASSLSNMNTEAFF.

At least ten counts were recorded for this clone. Sequencing ends 3 residues short of the CDR3 end; the germline J gene provides the rest. The chain uses TRBV19 and TRBJ1-4, with 10 bases fitting TRBD1. The V and J ends lost 4 bases and 8 bases, in that order; junction bases with no gene match: 10. CDR1 is LNHDA and CDR2 is SQIVND in the germline V gene (reference sequence). This CDR3 contains 16 residues. Partial CDR3 DNA: TGTGCCAGTAGTACCCCCGGGACAGGGGTCGGAGAAAAA. Amino acid sequence: CASSTPGTGVGEK. Given in full, the CDR3 is CASSTPGTGVGEKLFF.

This clone was seen ten or more times. The read stops 3 residues short of the end of the CDR3; the missing end is completed from the germline J gene. The chain links TRBV28 to TRBJ1-4; D unclear. Germline loops: CDR1 MDHEN, CDR2 SYDVKM. V was trimmed by 7 bases and J by 7 bases, leaving 16 bases between them. The CDR3 is 14 residues long. The CDR3 spells CASTFGGGGEKLFF. The part of the CDR3 DNA that was read is TGTGCCAGCACGTTCGGCGGTGGTGGTGAAAAA.